A selection of T cell receptor beta chains follows, all from one sample in a study of Ad26.COV2.S vaccination and SARS-CoV-2 variants. Sequencing used immunoSEQ multiplex PCR; TCRdb keeps in-frame clones, though not all of them. The table records 350,000 to 450,000 clones, roughly 90% of them present only once. The specimen comprised peripheral blood, sampled in a trial of Ad26.COV2.S vaccine versus placebo. The receptors stem from a person aged 18-65 years who received the Ad26.COV2.S COVID-19 vaccine or a placebo. Each CDR3 is given with its conserved first and last residue. D genes are given only for firm matches. Clone size is shown for a subset of rows, as once, few, many or a class of expanded clone.

d_call,j_call,clone_size,v_call,cdr3_aa,cdr3_nt
-,TRBJ2-1,-,TRBV15,CATSRDNPSEDEQFF,TGTGCCACCAGCAGAGACAACCCCAGTGAGGATGAGCAGTTCTTC
TRBD1,TRBJ1-2,-,TRBV5-4,CASSPSGGGLYGYTF,TGTGCCAGCAGCCCGTCAGGGGGGGGGCTATATGGCTACACCTTC
-,TRBJ2-7,-,TRBV7-2,CASSSPGISREQYF,TGTGCCAGCAGCTCGCCAGGCATATCTCGGGAGCAGTACTTC
-,TRBJ2-5,-,TRBV9,CASSIDTEQETQYF,TGTGCCAGCAGCATCGACACGGAACAAGAGACCCAGTACTTC
-,TRBJ2-7,-,TRBV29-1,CSVVTVEQYF,TGCAGCGTTGTAACTGTCGAGCAGTACTTC
-,TRBJ2-7,once,TRBV18,CASSDSSYEQYF,TGTGCCAGCTCTGACAGCTCCTACGAGCAGTACTTC
-,TRBJ1-3,-,TRBV6-5,CASSFDSSGNTIYF,TGTGCCAGCAGTTTCGACAGCTCTGGAAACACCATATATTTT
-,TRBJ2-1,-,TRBV5-1,CASSFNREDSPGRFF,TGCGCCAGCAGCTTTAACAGGGAAGACTCCCCAGGAAGGTTCTTC
-,TRBJ1-4,-,TRBV5-4,CASRGGTEKLFF,TGTGCCAGCAGGGGTGGAACCGAAAAACTGTTTTTT
-,TRBJ1-5,-,TRBV12-5,CASGPSAGRYSNQPQHF,TGTGCTAGTGGTCCCTCCGCCGGCAGGTATAGCAATCAGCCCCAGCATTTT
-,TRBJ2-1,-,TRBV25-1,CASSELGGSNEQFF,TGTGCCAGCAGTGAACTAGGCGGGTCCAATGAGCAGTTCTTC
TRBD2,TRBJ2-7,-,TRBV6-5,CASSLAGGSSYEQYF,TGTGCCAGCAGCTTAGCGGGGGGGAGCTCCTACGAGCAGTACTTC
-,TRBJ2-7,-,TRBV30,CAWKQRPGYEQYF,TGTGCCTGGAAACAGAGACCTGGCTACGAGCAGTACTTC
-,TRBJ1-1,-,TRBV20-1,CSARQTEAFF,TGCAGTGCCAGACAAACTGAAGCTTTCTTT
-,TRBJ1-5,-,TRBV6-2/TRBV6-3,CASSSARDSNQPQHF,TGTGCCAGCAGCTCCGCCCGGGACAGCAATCAGCCCCAGCATTTT
-,TRBJ2-7,-,TRBV5-1,CASASDYEQYF,TGCGCCAGCGCCTCCGACTACGAGCAGTACTTC
-,TRBJ2-5,-,TRBV5-1,CASSPLVQETQYF,TGCGCCAGCAGCCCACTAGTGCAAGAGACCCAGTACTTC
-,TRBJ1-5,-,TRBV20-1,CSASGKGGGGQPQHF,TGCAGTGCTAGTGGTAAGGGCGGGGGTGGACAGCCCCAGCATTTT
-,TRBJ2-3,-,TRBV4-3,CASSQGADTQYF,TGCGCCAGCAGCCAAGGAGCCGATACGCAGTATTTT
TRBD1,TRBJ1-6,-,TRBV5-5,CASSLTRTGEYNSPLHF,TGTGCCAGCAGCTTGACCCGGACAGGGGAGTATAATTCACCCCTCCACTTT
-,TRBJ2-7,-,TRBV5-6,CASSPFDSSYEQYF,TGTGCCAGCAGCCCTTTCGACAGCTCCTACGAGCAGTACTTC
-,TRBJ2-1,-,TRBV11-3,CASSLEWTADYNEQFF,TGTGCCAGCAGCTTAGAGTGGACAGCTGACTACAATGAGCAGTTCTTC
TRBD1,TRBJ2-7,-,TRBV10-1,CASSEDREAYEQYF,TGCGCCAGCAGTGAAGACAGGGAAGCGTACGAGCAGTACTTC
-,TRBJ1-6,few,TRBV4-1,CASSQDWVVSSYNSPLHF,TGCGCCAGCAGCCAAGATTGGGTAGTGAGCTCCTATAATTCACCCCTCCACTTT
-,TRBJ2-3,-,TRBV19,CASSTTAADTQYF,TGTGCCAGTAGTACTACGGCTGCAGATACGCAGTATTTT
-,TRBJ1-4,-,TRBV15,CATSRGLGGAGEKLFF,TGTGCCACCAGCAGAGGGCTGGGGGGCGCGGGTGAAAAACTGTTTTTT
-,TRBJ2-2,-,TRBV5-4,CASSQRPKGRAGELFF,TGTGCCAGCAGCCAAAGGCCCAAGGGGCGAGCCGGGGAGCTGTTTTTT
-,TRBJ1-2,-,TRBV15,CATSGGLRYGYTF,TGTGCCACCAGCGGGGGGCTTAGGTATGGCTACACCTTC
TRBD1,TRBJ1-1,-,TRBV7-2,CASTPGQLNTEAFF,TGTGCCAGCACCCCGGGACAGTTGAACACTGAAGCTTTCTTT
-,TRBJ2-1,-,TRBV6-2/TRBV6-3,CASSTFGVSGEQFF,TGTGCCAGCAGTACATTCGGAGTCTCGGGTGAGCAGTTCTTC
-,TRBJ2-3,-,TRBV18,CASSPGQKADTQYF,TGTGCCAGCTCACCGGGACAAAAGGCAGATACGCAGTATTTT
TRBD1,TRBJ2-7,-,TRBV4-3,CASSQDWTGPSYEQYF,TGCGCCAGCAGCCAAGATTGGACAGGACCCTCCTACGAGCAGTACTTC
-,TRBJ2-7,-,TRBV6-5,CASSYLGNEQYF,TGTGCCAGCAGTTATTTGGGGAACGAGCAGTACTTC
-,TRBJ1-1,-,TRBV6-6,CASSYSFEITEAFF,TGTGCCAGCAGTTACTCGTTTGAGATCACTGAAGCTTTCTTT
-,TRBJ1-6,-,TRBV11-2,CASSLVPGRGGSPLHF,TGTGCCAGCAGCTTAGTTCCCGGCCGCGGTGGGTCACCCCTCCACTTT
TRBD2,TRBJ2-7,-,TRBV5-1,CASSPLAGAYEQYF,TGCGCCAGCAGCCCTCTAGCGGGAGCATACGAGCAGTACTTC
TRBD1,TRBJ1-2,-,TRBV28,CAGSPGQNYGYTF,TGTGCCGGCAGCCCGGGACAGAACTATGGCTACACCTTC
-,TRBJ1-3,-,TRBV7-8,CASSLQGSYGNTIYF,TGTGCCAGCAGCTTACAGGGTTCATATGGAAACACCATATATTTT
TRBD2,TRBJ2-3,once,TRBV6-2/TRBV6-3,CASSSAGGRVDTQYF,TGTGCCAGCAGTTCCGCGGGGGGGCGAGTGGATACGCAGTATTTT
TRBD1,TRBJ2-7,once,TRBV28,CASSPQGAHEQYF,TGTGCCAGCAGTCCACAGGGGGCCCACGAGCAGTACTTC
TRBD2,TRBJ2-7,-,TRBV3-1/TRBV3-2,CASSQEAGGPGEQYF,TGTGCCAGCAGCCAAGAAGCGGGGGGGCCAGGGGAGCAGTACTTC
-,TRBJ2-5,-,TRBV2,CASSEGFPRGETQYF,TGTGCCAGCAGTGAAGGCTTCCCCCGGGGAGAGACCCAGTACTTC
-,TRBJ1-6,-,TRBV5-6,CASQIRQVGSPLHF,TGTGCCAGCCAAATAAGACAGGTCGGTTCACCCCTCCACTTT
-,TRBJ1-5,-,TRBV19,CASSIYQGVQPQHF,TGTGCCAGTAGTATATACCAGGGAGTTCAGCCCCAGCATTTT
-,TRBJ1-2,-,TRBV6-5,CASSRWGQGNGYTF,TGTGCCAGCAGTCGTTGGGGCCAGGGCAATGGCTACACCTTC
-,TRBJ2-1,-,TRBV7-9,CASSSAVGTPLYNEQFF,TGTGCCAGCAGCTCCGCGGTGGGGACACCTCTGTACAATGAGCAGTTCTTC
-,TRBJ1-2,-,TRBV29-1,CSVELGVSRGPNYGYTF,TGCAGCGTTGAACTCGGCGTCAGTCGAGGCCCTAACTATGGCTACACCTTC
TRBD2,TRBJ2-1,-,TRBV18,CASSPGSGGNNEQFF,TGTGCCAGCTCCCCTGGTAGCGGGGGTAACAATGAGCAGTTCTTC
-,TRBJ2-5,few,TRBV5-1,CASSQQETQYF,TGCGCCAGCAGCCAGCAAGAGACCCAGTACTTC
-,TRBJ2-7,-,TRBV6-5,CASTTFVEGYEQYF,TGTGCCAGCACCACCTTTGTGGAGGGTTACGAGCAGTACTTC
TRBD2,TRBJ2-1,-,TRBV19,CASSSDGASGYNEQFF,TGTGCCAGTAGCTCTGACGGGGCTAGCGGGTACAATGAGCAGTTCTTC
-,TRBJ1-5,-,TRBV5-6,CASSLEFGNQPQHF,TGTGCCAGCAGCTTGGAGTTTGGCAATCAGCCCCAGCATTTT
-,TRBJ1-4,-,TRBV28,CASSLGAGDEKLFF,TGTGCCAGCAGTTTAGGGGCAGGGGATGAAAAACTGTTTTTT
-,TRBJ1-1,-,TRBV7-8,CASSLVRVGVNTEAFF,TGTGCCAGCAGCTTAGTTCGGGTCGGGGTGAACACTGAAGCTTTCTTT